This T cell receptor (beta chain) derives from a study of post-analysis software for immune sequencing data. Study-level findings and limits: There were a few TRBV segments more frequent in patients than controls, and TRBV5-6, TRBV5-1 and TRBV20-1 were among them.

The germline gives CDR1 MGHRA, CDR2 YSYEKL. Between the trimmed V and J ends, which lost 1 base and 4 bases, there was a span of 13 bases. The CDR3 loop spans 15 amino acids. The TCR beta cDNA libraries carried unique molecular identifiers. From the PCR reads, TCRdb called clonotypes with MiXCR, one entry per CDR3 protein. The sample includes about 430,000 distinct CDR3 sequences, over 30% of them seen just once. Of note for this clonotype: Its antigen remains unknown.

The material sequenced was blood. This chain joins TRBV4-1 and TRBJ1-2; maybe TRBD1 (6 bases). The TCR originated in a girl aged 2-10 years with multiple sclerosis. The CDR3 DNA follows: TGCGCCAGCAGCCAAGGGGGGACATCGTTCTATGGCTACACCTTC. Translated: CASSQGGTSFYGYTF.